Below are 21 T cell receptor beta chains sequenced from a single sample in a study of blood T cell repertoires in COVID-19 (dated by TCRdb to between 2020 and 2021). Library preparation used the immunoSEQ multiplex PCR assay. The clones in this table, taken by TCRdb from immuneACCESS, are in-frame only. Not every clone is retained; where verified, under half of the shortfall comes from an unresolved V gene, and the cause of the rest is unknown. The sample has 150,000 to 200,000 clones on record, approximately 80% of them singletons. Around an eighth of the sample rests with the top ten. The sequenced material came from PBMCs or T cells enriched from blood (not recorded which). The receptors derive from a man aged 60 to 69 who had been exposed to COVID-19.

With regard to this clone: Other DNA sequences in the sample encode the same CDR3. V and J are TRBV6-5 and TRBJ2-1, with 12 bases aligning to TRBD2. Germline V gene lookup returns CDR1 MNHEY and CDR2 SVGAGI. This CDR3 spans 15 amino acids. V lost 6 bases, J lost 4 bases, and 4 bases stayed unmatched. The CDR3 spells CASSPGLAGYNEQFF. In DNA, the CDR3 is TGTGCCAGCAGCCCCGGACTAGCGGGATACAATGAGCAGTTCTTC.

This sequence joins TRBV9 and TRBJ2-7, with 11 bases aligning to TRBD1. V was pared by 5 bases and J by 3 bases, with 7 bases of the junction left unmatched. CDR1 is SGDLS and CDR2 is YYNGEE in the germline V gene. The CDR3 loop spans 15 amino acids. CDR3 DNA sequence: TGTGCCAGCAGTCCGCGGGACAGGGGGAGCTACGAGCAGTACTTC. Its protein product is CASSPRDRGSYEQYF.

This chain joins TRBV5-1 and TRBJ2-6; 7 nucleotides align to TRBD1. Germline V CDR1 and CDR2: SGHRS, YFSETQ. There are 16 residues in the CDR3. J gave up 4 bases and V 2 bases, and 6 bases lay outside the gene matches. CDR3 region: CASSFAGTAGANVLTF. CDR3 in DNA: TGCGCCAGCAGCTTCGCCGGGACAGCCGGGGCCAACGTCCTGACTTTC.

The chain couples TRBV9 to TRBJ2-7; D perhaps matches TRBD2 (5 bases). CDR3 length: 15 amino acids. V was pared by 0 bases and J by 2 bases, with 12 bases between. CDR1 is SGDLS and CDR2 is YYNGEE in the germline V gene. The CDR3, as DNA: TGTGCCAGCAGCGTAGGGACTTCCAAGCCCTACGAGCAGTACTTC. It is translated as CASSVGTSKPYEQYF.

The chain joins TRBV29-1 to TRBJ2-4, with 7 bases aligning to TRBD1. In germline, CDR1 is SQVTM, CDR2 ANQGSEA. V lost 7 bases, J lost 4 bases, and 16 bases stayed unmatched. This CDR3 is 16 amino acids long. The CDR3 region has the DNA TGCAGCGCAACCAGAGATGCACGGGACAGAAAAAACATTCAGTACTTC. Protein product: CSATRDARDRKNIQYF.

About this clone: Distinct nucleotide sequences in the sample also encode this CDR3. The gene calls are TRBV6-1 and TRBJ2-3, with no clear D. Per the germline V gene, CDR1 is MNHNS and CDR2 is SASEGT. V was trimmed by 3 bases and J by 2 bases, leaving 3 bases between them. The CDR3 runs 12 residues. In nucleotides, the CDR3 is TGTGCCAGCAGTGACCTCACAGATACGCAGTATTTT. This encodes CASSDLTDTQYF.

The chain recombines TRBV5-4 with TRBJ2-3; 8 bases line up with TRBD2. Germline lookup yields CDR1 SGHNT and CDR2 YYREEE (reference sequence). CDR3 length: 16 residues. Trimming took 4 bases from V and 0 from J; bases not matched to a gene: 7. The CDR3 reads CASSRGGTQSTDTQYF. The CDR3, as DNA: TGTGCCAGCAGCCGGGGGGGGACCCAAAGCACAGATACGCAGTATTTT.

The chain has TRBV7-9 and TRBJ2-7; weak D call: TRBD2 (6 bases). V lost 1 base and J lost 3, with 7 bases in between. CDR3 length: 13 residues. Germline lookup yields CDR1 SEHNR and CDR2 FQNEAQ (reference sequence). The CDR3 DNA sequence: TGTGCCAGCAGCTTAGAAGCGGGCTACGAGCAGTACTTC. As protein: CASSLEAGYEQYF.

The rearrangement joins TRBV30 to TRBJ2-7; D may be TRBD1 (5 bases). V lost 4 bases to trimming and J lost 0 bases, with 10 bases between them. Germline CDR1 GTSNPN, CDR2 SVGIG (reference sequence). The CDR3 has 13 residues. The CDR3 DNA follows: TGTGCCTGGACCCCAGGGCACTCCTACGAGCAGTACTTC. Protein sequence: CAWTPGHSYEQYF.

CDR3 nucleotides: TGTGCCAGCCGATCGGCGGGGGAGGAAGCTTTCTTT. Its protein is CASRSAGEEAFF. This chain links TRBV6-5 with TRBJ1-1, with a tentative D call TRBD1 (5 bases). Germline values: CDR1 MNHEY, CDR2 SVGAGI. The CDR3 totals 12 residues. Trimming shortened V by 8 bases and J by 8 bases, and 15 bases separated the two germline ends.

The chain links TRBV9 to TRBJ2-3; D is possibly TRBD2 (6 bases). Trimming pared 0 bases from V and 4 bases from J, leaving 15 bases between. The germline V gene has CDR1 SGDLS and CDR2 YYNGEE. The CDR3 spans 16 residues. The CDR3 nucleotides read TGTGCCAGCAGCGTAGGAGTGGGACTCAGGGCAGATACGCAGTATTTT. This translates into CASSVGVGLRADTQYF.

The chain employs TRBV9 and TRBJ1-3; TRBD1 is a possible D gene (5 bases). This CDR3 contains 14 residues. Trimming left V 1 base short and J 1 base short, with 6 bases between. Germline V lookup: CDR1 SGDLS, CDR2 YYNGEE. The CDR3 reads CASSVQGSGNTIYF. The CDR3 nucleotides read TGTGCCAGCAGCGTACAGGGTTCTGGAAACACCATATATTTT.

The chain couples TRBV21-1 to TRBJ2-5; the DNA was not used to check the table's D call, TRBD1. TRBV21-1 is a documented pseudogene. The CDR3 extends over 13 amino acids. The CDR3 DNA reads TGTGCCAACCATGGGCAGGGTGAGGAGACCCAGTACTTC. Amino acid sequence: CANHGQGEETQYF.

The V gene is TRBV30, the J gene TRBJ1-4; 11 bases are a match to TRBD1. Trimming took 3 bases from V and 8 from J; bases not matched to a gene: 8. CDR3 length: 15 residues. Germline V gene lookup returns CDR1 GTSNPN and CDR2 SVGIG (reference sequence). The CDR3 nucleotides are TGTGCCTGGAGCCCCCAGGGACAGGGGGGGGAAAAACTGTTTTTT. Its protein product is CAWSPQGQGGEKLFF.

The chain has TRBV5-4 and TRBJ2-1; D may be TRBD2 (5 bases). The CDR3 contains 14 residues. Deletions cut 0 bases from V and 8 bases from J, with 12 bases between. Looked up from germline, CDR1 is SGHNT and CDR2 is YYREEE (reference sequence). CDR3 protein: CASSLVRVSDEQFF. In DNA, the CDR3 is TGTGCCAGCAGCTTGGTGAGGGTTTCGGATGAGCAGTTCTTC.

The chain couples TRBV30 to TRBJ1-6, with D uncertain. V gave up 2 bases and J gave up 8 bases, with 13 bases separating them. The germline V gene has CDR1 GTSNPN and CDR2 SVGIG (reference sequence). The CDR3 is 14 residues long. The CDR3 protein is CAWSSIGRDSPLHF. CDR3 nucleotide sequence: TGTGCCTGGAGTTCTATCGGGCGGGATTCACCCCTCCACTTT. Drawing the rest from reference TRBV30 and TRBJ1-6, the complete variable domain is SQTIHQWPATLVQPVGSPLSLECTVEGTSNPNLYWYRQAAGRGLQLLFYSVGIGQISSEVPQNLSASRPQDRQFILSSKKLLLSDSGFYLCAWSSIGRDSPLHFGNGTRLTVT.

The J gene is TRBJ2-7, the V gene TRBV21-1; the D segment call TRBD2 is taken from the table without a DNA check. TRBV21-1 has pseudogene status. There are 9 residues in the CDR3. In nucleotides, the CDR3 is TGTGCCAGCAGCCCGCCCGGAGGCTTC. This gives the protein CASSPPGGF.

This chain uses TRBV5-1 with TRBJ1-1; 12 positions agree with TRBD1. This CDR3 spans 16 amino acids. Germline V gene data show CDR1 as SGHRS and CDR2 as YFSETQ. V trimming: 4 bases; J trimming: 1 base; junction bases outside the gene matches: 5. The CDR3 DNA reads TGCGCCAGCAGCAGGGACAGGGGGCTATCGAACACTGAAGCTTTCTTT. It specifies CASSRDRGLSNTEAFF.

J is TRBJ2-4 and V is TRBV28; 13 nucleotides match TRBD2. CDR1 MDHEN and CDR2 SYDVKM come from the germline V gene. The CDR3 is 15 residues long. The V gene end was trimmed by 8 bases and the J gene end by 6 bases; junction bases not matched to a gene: 7. Written as DNA, the CDR3 is TGTGCCAGCTCTTGGACTAGCGGGAGTAGAAACATTCAGTACTTC. Its protein product is CASSWTSGSRNIQYF.

The V call is TRBV29-1, the J call TRBJ1-1; TRBD1 matches 10 bases. The CDR3 has 14 amino acids. The V and J ends lost 3 bases and 4 bases, in that order; junction bases with no gene match: 5. CDR1 is SQVTM and CDR2 is ANQGSEA in the germline V gene. CDR3 in amino acids: CSVDRTGGRTEAFF. The CDR3, as DNA: TGCAGCGTTGATCGGACAGGGGGGCGCACTGAAGCTTTCTTT.

The rearrangement uses TRBV19 and TRBJ2-3, with 11 positions matching TRBD2. The CDR3 is 16 residues long. V dropped 1 base and J dropped 6; count of bases not matched to a gene: 6. Per germline, CDR1 LNHDA and CDR2 SQIVND (reference sequence). The CDR3 DNA sequence: TGTGCCAGTAGTATAGGTGAACTAGCGGGAGTGGATACGCAGTATTTT. As protein: CASSIGELAGVDTQYF.